This TCR beta chain was captured by sequencing in a study of OX40 agonist ivuxolimab in advanced cancers. Study overall: The treatment was a fully human IgG2 OX40 agonist, ivuxolimab. Three patients responded partially, comprising one with hepatocellular carcinoma and two with cutaneous melanoma.

The protocol was immunoSEQ multiplex PCR, while the TCRdb copy is restricted to in-frame clones and leaves out a portion. The sample comprises some 96,000 clones, 75% to 90% of which are singletons, and around 0.16% rests with the top ten. Germline loops: CDR1 MNHNY, CDR2 SVGAGI (reference sequence). CDR3 length: 11 residues. With 2 bases removed from V and 6 bases from J, the gap between germline ends came to 4 bases. The V and J genes are TRBV6-6 and TRBJ1-2; no firm D call. This sample comprised CD4+ or CD8+ T cells sorted from blood, obtained in a trial of the OX40 agonist ivuxolimab. The TCR originated in an adult with an advanced solid tumor such as melanoma, head and neck, liver or kidney cancer. The CDR3 loop reads CASSYIDGYTF. The CDR3 bases are TGTGCCAGCAGTTACATCGATGGCTACACCTTC.